This T cell receptor beta chain was recovered during a study of HIV-infected patients and healthy controls. The CDR3 runs 14 residues. The germline V and J ends were trimmed by 0 bases and 7 bases, with 11 bases remaining between them. The germline V gene encodes CDR1 SGHNT and CDR2 YYREEE (reference sequence). All unsorted peripheral T cells were captured because whole blood was used without fractionation. Nine to eleven uninfected healthy donors were sampled as controls, a few sampled twice approximately 13 weeks apart. A roughly 2.5 ml peripheral blood sample was taken for RNA. Study-level points and caveats: Compared with untreated HIV+ repertoires, healthy controls showed roughly threefold more distinct CDR3s and higher Shannon diversity.

Alpha and beta constant-region primers primed reverse transcription of about 500 ng RNA. Separate chain-specific third strand synthesis with multiplexing indices produced the alpha and beta libraries. One primer pair amplified all rearrangements per chain; each cDNA got molecular barcodes. TCRdb redid the calling of the 5' RACE reads with MiXCR, one entry per CDR3 protein. The sample lists about 15,000 distinct CDR3 sequences, roughly 7.5% seen once, with 8.3% in the top ten. Remarks on this clonotype: As yet, its antigen is unknown.

Input material: blood. The chain has TRBV5-4 and TRBJ1-5, with D possibly being TRBD1 (6 bases). This receptor was taken from an adult in good health. CDR3 loop: CASSLEGGDQPQHF. CDR3 nucleotides: TGTGCCAGCAGCTTGGAAGGGGGAGACCAGCCCCAGCATTTT.